This entry concerns a single T cell receptor (beta chain). Its cognate antigen is unknown. Sequencing was performed with immunoSEQ multiplex PCR; in TCRdb, only in-frame clones are kept and a portion is missing. Among 160,000 or so clones listed, around 90% were seen once. The J segment lost 5 bases and the V segment lost 5 bases, leaving 8 bases of the junction unmatched. Germline V gene sequence: CDR1 MRHNA, CDR2 SNTAGT. The CDR3 is made up of 14 amino acids. The record originates from a study of T cell responses to AZD1222 COVID-19 vaccine. Study-level findings and limits: Spike-specific TCR breadth and depth rose after two AZD1222 doses. Clonal diversity was possibly underestimated, and the donors were mostly white British, with more females. Baseline antibody screening turned up just a handful of seropositive AZD1222 recipients.

The clonotype comes from an adult in good health. The chain carries TRBV6-4 and TRBJ1-1; 7 nucleotides agree with TRBD1. Material: peripheral blood, obtained on day 0 of MenACWY control vaccination. This CDR3 is CASSSQGEGTEAFF. In nucleotides, the CDR3 is TGTGCCAGCAGTTCGCAGGGGGAAGGTACTGAAGCTTTCTTT.